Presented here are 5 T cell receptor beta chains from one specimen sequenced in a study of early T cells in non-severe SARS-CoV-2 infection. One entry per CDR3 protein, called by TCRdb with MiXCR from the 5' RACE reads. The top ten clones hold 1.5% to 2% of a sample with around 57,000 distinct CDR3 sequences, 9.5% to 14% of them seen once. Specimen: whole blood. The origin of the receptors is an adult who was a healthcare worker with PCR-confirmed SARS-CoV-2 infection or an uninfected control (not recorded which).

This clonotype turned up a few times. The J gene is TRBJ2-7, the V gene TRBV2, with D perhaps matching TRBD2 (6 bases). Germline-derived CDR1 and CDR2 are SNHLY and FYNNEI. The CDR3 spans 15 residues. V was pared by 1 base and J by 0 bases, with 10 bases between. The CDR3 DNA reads TGTGCCAGCAGTGAAGGGACTACCCGCTCCTACGAGCAGTACTTC. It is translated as CASSEGTTRSYEQYF.

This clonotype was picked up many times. In DNA form, the CDR3 reads TGTGCCTGGACGTTCGGGAACACTGAAGCTTTCTTT. Translation: CAWTFGNTEAFF. This rearrangement joins TRBV30 to TRBJ1-1, with D uncertain. The germline V gene encodes CDR1 GTSNPN and CDR2 SVGIG (reference sequence). Trimming pared 4 bases from V and 1 base from J, leaving 7 bases between. The length of the CDR3 is 12 residues. The complete variable domain, with remaining parts taken from reference TRBV30 and TRBJ1-1, reads SQTIHQWPATLVQPVGSPLSLECTVEGTSNPNLYWYRQAAGRGLQLLFYSVGIGQISSEVPQNLSASRPQDRQFILSSKKLLLSDSGFYLCAWTFGNTEAFFGQGTRLTVV.

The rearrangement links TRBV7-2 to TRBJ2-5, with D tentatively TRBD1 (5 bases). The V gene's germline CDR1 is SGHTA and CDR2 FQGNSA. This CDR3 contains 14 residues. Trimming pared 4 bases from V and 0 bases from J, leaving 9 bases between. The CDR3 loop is CASSSQGNQETQYF. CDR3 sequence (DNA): TGTGCCAGCAGCTCCCAGGGCAACCAAGAGACCCAGTACTTC.

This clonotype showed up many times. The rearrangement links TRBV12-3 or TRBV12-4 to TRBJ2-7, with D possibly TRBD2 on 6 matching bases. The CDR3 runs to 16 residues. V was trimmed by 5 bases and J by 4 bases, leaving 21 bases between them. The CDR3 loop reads CASSAGPRRVVYEQYF. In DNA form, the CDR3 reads TGTGCCAGCAGTGCGGGACCGAGGCGGGTGGTTTACGAGCAGTACTTC.

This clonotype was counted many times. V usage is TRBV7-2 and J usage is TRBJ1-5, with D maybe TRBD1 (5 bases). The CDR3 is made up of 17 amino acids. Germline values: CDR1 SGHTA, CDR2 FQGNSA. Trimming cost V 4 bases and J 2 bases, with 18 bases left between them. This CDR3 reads CASSSPPGPGGNQPQHF. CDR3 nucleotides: TGTGCCAGCAGCTCCCCTCCGGGACCGGGCGGCAATCAGCCCCAGCATTTT.